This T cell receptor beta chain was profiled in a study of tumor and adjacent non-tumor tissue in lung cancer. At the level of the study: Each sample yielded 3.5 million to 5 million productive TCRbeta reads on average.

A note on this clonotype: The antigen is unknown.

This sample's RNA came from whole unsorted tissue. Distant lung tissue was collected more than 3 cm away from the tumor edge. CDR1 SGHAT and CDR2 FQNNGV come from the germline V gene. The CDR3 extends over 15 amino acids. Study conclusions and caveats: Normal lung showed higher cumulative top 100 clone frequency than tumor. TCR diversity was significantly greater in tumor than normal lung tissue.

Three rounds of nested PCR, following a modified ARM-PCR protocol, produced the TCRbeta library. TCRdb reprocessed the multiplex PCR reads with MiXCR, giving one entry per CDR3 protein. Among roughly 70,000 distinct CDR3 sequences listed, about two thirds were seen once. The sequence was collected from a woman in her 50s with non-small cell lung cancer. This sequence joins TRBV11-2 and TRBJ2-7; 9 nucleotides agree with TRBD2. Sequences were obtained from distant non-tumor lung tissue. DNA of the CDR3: TGTTCTAGCAGCCGCACAAATAGCGGGAGTTACGAGCAGTACTTC. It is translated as CSSSRTNSGSYEQYF.